This TCR beta chain was obtained from a study of T-cell reconstitution after alpha-beta-depleted transplantation in children. General study findings and limits: Day-60 TCRbeta diversity that was high in some patients was derived from surviving recipient T cells and thymic progenitors. Approximately two months post-transplant, alpha-beta T cells reportedly originated from several hundred expanded graft clones. Newly made T cells mostly supplied T-cell counts and diversity one year after transplant.

This clonotype has ten or more counts. Antigen: not known. The TCRbeta library was prepared with unique molecular identifiers. Each CDR3 protein is one row after TCRdb ran MiXCR on the PCR reads. This table holds approximately 300,000 distinct CDR3 sequences, roughly 11% found once. The origin of this receptor is a male patient between 2 and 15 years old who had a stem cell transplant for chronic granulomatous disease, so the T cells may come from the graft donor. The sample was peripheral blood, taken 180 days after TCRalphabeta/CD19-depleted stem cell transplant.

As DNA, the CDR3 is TGTGCCAGCAGTCTGGGGCGTCTGGTAGGCAATCAGCCCCAGCATTTT. This sequence encodes CASSLGRLVGNQPQHF. The chain combines TRBV28 with TRBJ1-5, with a tentative D call TRBD1 (5 bases). Germline V gives CDR1 MDHEN, CDR2 SYDVKM. Deletions cut 5 bases from V and 2 bases from J, with 16 bases between. This CDR3 has 16 amino acids.